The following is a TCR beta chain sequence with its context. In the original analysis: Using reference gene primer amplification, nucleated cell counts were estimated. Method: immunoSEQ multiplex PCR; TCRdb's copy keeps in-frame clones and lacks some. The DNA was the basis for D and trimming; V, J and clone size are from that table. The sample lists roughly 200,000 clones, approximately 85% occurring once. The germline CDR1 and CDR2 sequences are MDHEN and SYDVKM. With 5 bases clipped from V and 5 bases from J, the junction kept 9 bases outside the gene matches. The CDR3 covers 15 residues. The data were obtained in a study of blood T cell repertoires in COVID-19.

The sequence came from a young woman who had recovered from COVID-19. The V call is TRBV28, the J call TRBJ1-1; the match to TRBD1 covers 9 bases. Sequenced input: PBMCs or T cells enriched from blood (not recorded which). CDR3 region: CASSPRGQGETEAFF. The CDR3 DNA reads TGTGCCAGCAGTCCTCGGGGACAGGGAGAAACTGAAGCTTTCTTT.